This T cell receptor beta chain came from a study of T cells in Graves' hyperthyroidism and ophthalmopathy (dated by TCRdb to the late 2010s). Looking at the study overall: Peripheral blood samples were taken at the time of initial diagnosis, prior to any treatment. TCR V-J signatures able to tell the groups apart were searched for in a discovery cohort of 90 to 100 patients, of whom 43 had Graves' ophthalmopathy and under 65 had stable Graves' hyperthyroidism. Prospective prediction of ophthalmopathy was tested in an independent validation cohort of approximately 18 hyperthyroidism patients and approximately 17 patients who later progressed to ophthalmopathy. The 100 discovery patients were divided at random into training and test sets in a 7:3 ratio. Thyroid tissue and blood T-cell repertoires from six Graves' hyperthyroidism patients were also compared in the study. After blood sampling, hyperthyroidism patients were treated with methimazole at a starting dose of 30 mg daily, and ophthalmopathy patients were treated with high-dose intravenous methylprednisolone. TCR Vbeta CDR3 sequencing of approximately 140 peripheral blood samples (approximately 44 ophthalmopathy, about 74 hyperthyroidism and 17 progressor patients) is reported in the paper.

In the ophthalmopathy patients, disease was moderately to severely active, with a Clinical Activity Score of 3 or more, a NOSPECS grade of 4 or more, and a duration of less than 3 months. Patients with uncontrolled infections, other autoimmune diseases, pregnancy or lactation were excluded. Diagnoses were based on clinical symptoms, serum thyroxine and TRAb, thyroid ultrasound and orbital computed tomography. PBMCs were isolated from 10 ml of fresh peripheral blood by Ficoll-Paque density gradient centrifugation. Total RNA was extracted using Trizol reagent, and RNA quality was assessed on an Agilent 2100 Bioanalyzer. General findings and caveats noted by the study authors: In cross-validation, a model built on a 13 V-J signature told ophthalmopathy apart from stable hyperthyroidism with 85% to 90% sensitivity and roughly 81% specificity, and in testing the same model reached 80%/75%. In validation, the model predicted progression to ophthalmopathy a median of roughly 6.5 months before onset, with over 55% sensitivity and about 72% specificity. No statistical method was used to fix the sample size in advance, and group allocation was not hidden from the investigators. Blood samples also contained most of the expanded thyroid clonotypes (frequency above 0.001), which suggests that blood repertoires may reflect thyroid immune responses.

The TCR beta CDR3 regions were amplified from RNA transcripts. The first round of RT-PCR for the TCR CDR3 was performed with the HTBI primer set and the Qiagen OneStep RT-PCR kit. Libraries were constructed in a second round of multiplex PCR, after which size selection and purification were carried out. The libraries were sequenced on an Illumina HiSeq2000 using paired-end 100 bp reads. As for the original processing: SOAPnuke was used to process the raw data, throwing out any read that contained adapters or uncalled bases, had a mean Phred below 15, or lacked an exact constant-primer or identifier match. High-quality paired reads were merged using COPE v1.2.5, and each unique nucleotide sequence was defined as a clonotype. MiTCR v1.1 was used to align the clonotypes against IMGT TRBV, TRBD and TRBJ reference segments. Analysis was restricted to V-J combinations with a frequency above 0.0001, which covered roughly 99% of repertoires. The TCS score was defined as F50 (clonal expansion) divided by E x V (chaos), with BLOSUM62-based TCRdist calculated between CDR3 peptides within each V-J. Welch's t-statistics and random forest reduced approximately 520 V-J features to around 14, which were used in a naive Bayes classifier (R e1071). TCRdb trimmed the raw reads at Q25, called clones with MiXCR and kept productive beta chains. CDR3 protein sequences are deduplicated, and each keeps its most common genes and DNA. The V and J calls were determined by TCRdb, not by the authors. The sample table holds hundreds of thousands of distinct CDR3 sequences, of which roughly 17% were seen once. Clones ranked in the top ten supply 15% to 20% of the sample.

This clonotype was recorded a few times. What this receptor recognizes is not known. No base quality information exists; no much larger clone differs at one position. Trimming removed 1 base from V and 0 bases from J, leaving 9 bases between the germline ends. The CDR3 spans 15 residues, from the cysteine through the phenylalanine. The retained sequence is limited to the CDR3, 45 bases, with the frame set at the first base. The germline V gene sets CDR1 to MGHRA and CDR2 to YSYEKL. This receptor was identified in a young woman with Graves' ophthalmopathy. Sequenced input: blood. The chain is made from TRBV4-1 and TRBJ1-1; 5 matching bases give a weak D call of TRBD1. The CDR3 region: CASSQVRGLNTEAFF. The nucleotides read TGCGCCAGCAGCCAAGTAAGGGGTTTGAACACTGAAGCTTTCTTT.